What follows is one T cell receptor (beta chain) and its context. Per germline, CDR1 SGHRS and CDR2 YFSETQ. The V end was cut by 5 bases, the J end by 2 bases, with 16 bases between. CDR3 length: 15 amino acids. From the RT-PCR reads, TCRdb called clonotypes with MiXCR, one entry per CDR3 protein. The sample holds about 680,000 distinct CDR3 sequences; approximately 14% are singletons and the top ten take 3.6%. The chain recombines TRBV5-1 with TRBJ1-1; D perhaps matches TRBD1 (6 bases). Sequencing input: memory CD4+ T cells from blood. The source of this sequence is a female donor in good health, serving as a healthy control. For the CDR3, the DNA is TGCGCCAGCAGAACAGGGAGATGGGACAACACTGAAGCTTTCTTT. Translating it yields CASRTGRWDNTEAFF. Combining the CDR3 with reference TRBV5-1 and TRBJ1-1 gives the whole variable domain KAGVTQTPRYLIKTRGQQVTLSCSPISGHRSVSWYQQTPGQGLQFLFEYFSETQRNKGNFPGRFSGRQFSNSRSEMNVSTLELGDSALYLCASRTGRWDNTEAFFGQGTRLTVV.